The sequence of this TCR beta chain was determined in a study of regulatory T cells in long-lasting Graves disease. Described time point: newly diagnosed GD, antithyroid drugs for less than 3 months. PBMC-extracted RNA yielded the TCR library. Diagnoses of Graves' disease were made by American Thyroid Association guidelines. This clonotype was seen more than once but under ten times. V lost 6 bases and J lost 2, with 14 bases in between. The CDR3 is 15 amino acids. The germline V gene encodes CDR1 MNHNS and CDR2 SASEGT. The authors built TCR beta libraries using iRepertoire HTBI primers and Arm-PCR of CDR3 regions. A single record per CDR3 protein comes from TCRdb applying MiXCR to the multiplex PCR reads. Of about 450,000 distinct CDR3 sequences in the sample, about 15% were seen once. These sequences were also reported in another study, on T cells in Graves' hyperthyroidism and ophthalmopathy. As that report states: The HTBI primer set drove a first-round RT-PCR of the TCR CDR3.

The sample was peripheral blood mononuclear cells (PBMCs), taken at new diagnosis, from a patient treated with antithyroid drugs. This chain joins TRBV6-1 and TRBJ2-1; D might be TRBD1 or TRBD2, each matching 5 bases. This receptor was taken from a woman aged 25 to 39 with Graves disease. This chain's CDR3 is CASREGTATYNEQFF. The CDR3 DNA reads TGTGCCAGCAGAGAGGGGACGGCTACCTACAATGAGCAGTTCTTC.